This is a list of T cell receptor beta chains from one sample in a study of shared clonotypes between healthy human individuals. Profiled with immunoSEQ multiplex PCR; TCRdb holds only in-frame clones, not every one. This repertoire shows a few million clones, around 95% found once; its top ten account for roughly 0.13%. Material: naive CD4+ T cells sorted from blood. The receptors originated from a man aged 18-30 years in good health. CDR3s include the opening cysteine and the closing phenylalanine or tryptophan. A D gene is named only where the DNA matches it firmly. Expanded clones are given a class, and other clones once, few, many or no size at all.

>TRBJ1-4|TRBD1|NA|TRBV27
TGTGCCAGCAGTAGAACCGGGACAGGGTATCAGGCAACGAATGAAAAACTGTTTTTT
CASSRTGTGYQATNEKLFF
>TRBJ2-2|NA|NA|TRBV9
TGTGCCAGCAGCGCCCGACATAGCACCGGGGAGCTGTTTTTT
CASSARHSTGELFF
>TRBJ1-6|NA|NA|TRBV9
TGTGCCAGCAGCGCAATTCTGCAGGGTGGGTCACCCCTCCACTTT
CASSAILQGGSPLHF
>TRBJ2-2|NA|NA|TRBV11-2
TGTGCCAGCAGCTTAAGCTTTGCGGCAGCGAACACCGGGGAGCTGTTTTTT
CASSLSFAAANTGELFF
>TRBJ2-7|NA|NA|TRBV21-1
TGTGCCAGCAGCCTACAGGGCAGATCCTACGAGCAGTACTTC
CASSLQGRSYEQYF
>TRBJ2-7|TRBD1|NA|TRBV11-2
TGTGCCAGCAGCTTGGGGACAGGGCTCTACGAGCAGTACTTC
CASSLGTGLYEQYF
>TRBJ2-7|NA|NA|TRBV7-9
TGTGCCAGCAGCTTGGCGGTTGTCGGCTACGAGCAGTACTTC
CASSLAVVGYEQYF
>TRBJ2-2|TRBD2|NA|TRBV9
TGTGCCAGCAGCGCCGGCGGGAGAGGCACCGGGGAGCTGTTTTTT
CASSAGGRGTGELFF
>TRBJ1-1|NA|NA|TRBV6-1
TGTGCCAGCAGTGCAGGGATCGGGTTGAACACTGAAGCTTTCTTT
CASSAGIGLNTEAFF
>TRBJ2-1|TRBD1|NA|TRBV11-2
TGTGCCAGCAGCCTAGGACAGGGCTCCTACAATGAGCAGTTCTTC
CASSLGQGSYNEQFF
>TRBJ2-7|NA|NA|TRBV11-2
TGTGCCAGCAGCTTAAGGGAAGGACCCTACGAGCAGTACTTC
CASSLREGPYEQYF
>TRBJ1-4|NA|NA|TRBV4-1
TGCGCCAGCAGCCAAGATGGGGGGGCTAATGAAAAACTGTTTTTT
CASSQDGGANEKLFF
>TRBJ2-5|NA|NA|TRBV30
TGTGCCTGGAGTGTATTCGCAATGGGGACCCAGTACTTC
CAWSVFAMGTQYF
>TRBJ2-1|NA|NA|TRBV7-3
TGTGCCAGCAGCTTAAGTTTTGGGGCGTACAATGAGCAGTTCTTC
CASSLSFGAYNEQFF
>TRBJ2-1|NA|once|TRBV7-9
TGTGCCAGCAGCCCTGTCGCGGGTAGGGTCCACAATGAGCAGTTCTTC
CASSPVAGRVHNEQFF
>TRBJ1-1|NA|NA|TRBV5-6
TGTGCCAGCAGCTTGGATGGGGGGCGCGACACTGAAGCTTTCTTT
CASSLDGGRDTEAFF
>TRBJ1-3|TRBD1|NA|TRBV4-2
TGTGCCAGCAGCCAAACTACAGGGGTCACCGGAAACACCATATATTTT
CASSQTTGVTGNTIYF
>TRBJ1-5|NA|NA|TRBV19
TGTGCCAGTAGTATGGAGGAGGGAGGGCAGCCCCAGCATTTT
CASSMEEGGQPQHF
>TRBJ2-7|TRBD2|NA|TRBV2
TGTGCCAGCAGTGAGTTGTCTAGCGGGGTTGGAGAGCAGTACTTC
CASSELSSGVGEQYF
>TRBJ1-3|TRBD1|NA|TRBV7-2
TGTGCCAGCAGCTCCGGACAGGGCCCGCGAGGAAACACCATATATTTT
CASSSGQGPRGNTIYF
>TRBJ1-6|NA|NA|TRBV6-5
TGTGCCACCGGCCGAAGGGGGACCTATAATTCACCCCTCCACTTT
CATGRRGTYNSPLHF
>TRBJ2-2|NA|NA|TRBV28
TGTGCCAGCAGTCCGGGACGGACGAACACCGGGGAGCTGTTTTTT
CASSPGRTNTGELFF
>TRBJ2-3|TRBD1|NA|TRBV4-1
TGCGCCAGCAGCCAAGATTCGGGGGACAGGGGAGGGACAGATACGCAGTATTTT
CASSQDSGDRGGTDTQYF